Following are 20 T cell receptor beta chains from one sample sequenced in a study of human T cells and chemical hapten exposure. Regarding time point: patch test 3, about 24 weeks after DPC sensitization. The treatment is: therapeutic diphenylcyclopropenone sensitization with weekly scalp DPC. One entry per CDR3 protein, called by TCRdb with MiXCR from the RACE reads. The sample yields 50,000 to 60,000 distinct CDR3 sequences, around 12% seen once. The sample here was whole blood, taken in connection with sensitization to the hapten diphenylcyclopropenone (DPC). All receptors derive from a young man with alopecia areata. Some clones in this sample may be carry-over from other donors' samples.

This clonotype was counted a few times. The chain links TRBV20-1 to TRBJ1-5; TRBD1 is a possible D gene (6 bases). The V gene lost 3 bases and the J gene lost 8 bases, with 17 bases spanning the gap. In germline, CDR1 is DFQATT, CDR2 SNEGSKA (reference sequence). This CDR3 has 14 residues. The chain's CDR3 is CSARELQGEEPQHF. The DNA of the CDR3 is TGCAGTGCTAGGGAATTACAGGGCGAGGAGCCCCAGCATTTT.

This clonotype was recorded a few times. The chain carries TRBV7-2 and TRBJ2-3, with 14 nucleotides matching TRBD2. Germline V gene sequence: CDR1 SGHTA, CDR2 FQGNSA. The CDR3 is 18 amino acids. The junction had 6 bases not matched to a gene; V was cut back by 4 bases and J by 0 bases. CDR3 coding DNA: TGTGCCAGCAGCTATCGACTAGCGGGGGGGTCTAGCACAGATACGCAGTATTTT. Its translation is CASSYRLAGGSSTDTQYF.

In DNA form, the CDR3 reads TGTGCCAGCACCCCGGGACAGGGTTTCAAGCCCCAGCATTTT. Its translation is CASTPGQGFKPQHF. V usage is TRBV11-1 and J usage is TRBJ1-5, with 9 bases matching TRBD1. The CDR3 sequence is 14 residues long. With V trimmed by 7 bases and J by 8 bases, 9 bases remained unmatched. CDR1 is SGHAT, CDR2 FQDESV, per germline (reference sequence).

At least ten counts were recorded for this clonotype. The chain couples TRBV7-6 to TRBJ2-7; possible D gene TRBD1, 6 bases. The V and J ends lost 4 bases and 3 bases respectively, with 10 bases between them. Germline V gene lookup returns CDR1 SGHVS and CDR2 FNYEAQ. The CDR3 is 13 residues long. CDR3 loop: CASSSDSIYEQYF. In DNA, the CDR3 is TGTGCCAGCAGCTCGGACAGTATCTACGAGCAGTACTTC.

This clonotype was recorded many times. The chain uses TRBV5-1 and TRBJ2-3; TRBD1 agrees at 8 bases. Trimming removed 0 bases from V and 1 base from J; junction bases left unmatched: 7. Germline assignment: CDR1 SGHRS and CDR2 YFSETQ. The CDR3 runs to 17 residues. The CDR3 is CASSLAPGQGRTDTQYF. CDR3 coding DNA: TGCGCCAGCAGCTTGGCTCCTGGACAGGGCCGCACAGATACGCAGTATTTT.

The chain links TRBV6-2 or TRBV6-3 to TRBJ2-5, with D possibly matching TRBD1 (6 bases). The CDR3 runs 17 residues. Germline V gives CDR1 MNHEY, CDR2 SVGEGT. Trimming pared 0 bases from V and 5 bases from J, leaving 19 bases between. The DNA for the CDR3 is TGTGCCAGCAGTTACTCGATGGTACAGGGCCCGCCGGAGACCCAGTACTTC. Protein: CASSYSMVQGPPETQYF.

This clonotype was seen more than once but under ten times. The CDR3 reads CDLEVGETYNSPLHF. CDR3 bases: TGTGACCTGGAGGTGGGGGAAACCTATAATTCACCCCTCCACTTT. This chain connects TRBV6-2 or TRBV6-3 to TRBJ1-6, with a tentative D call TRBD1 (5 bases). The CDR3 has 15 residues. Germline V gene data show CDR1 as MNHEY and CDR2 as SVGEGT.

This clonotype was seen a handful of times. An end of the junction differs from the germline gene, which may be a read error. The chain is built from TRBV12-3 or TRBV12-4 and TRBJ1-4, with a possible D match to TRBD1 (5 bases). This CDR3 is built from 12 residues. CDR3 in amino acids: CASSLMAGPPVF. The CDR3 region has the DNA TGTGCCAGCAGTTTGATGGCAGGGCCCCCAGTTTTT.

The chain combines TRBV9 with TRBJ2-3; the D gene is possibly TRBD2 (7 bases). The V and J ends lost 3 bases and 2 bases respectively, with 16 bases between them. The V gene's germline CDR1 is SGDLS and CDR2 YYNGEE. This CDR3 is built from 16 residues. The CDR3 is CASSAGGQTYTDTQYF. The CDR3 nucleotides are TGTGCCAGCAGCGCCGGGGGGCAGACATACACAGATACGCAGTATTTT. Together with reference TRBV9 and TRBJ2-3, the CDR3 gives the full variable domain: DSGVTQTPKHLITATGQRVTLRCSPRSGDLSVYWYQQSLDQGLQFLIQYYNGEERAKGNILERFSAQQFPDLHSELNLSSLELGDSALYFCASSAGGQTYTDTQYFGPGTRLTVL.

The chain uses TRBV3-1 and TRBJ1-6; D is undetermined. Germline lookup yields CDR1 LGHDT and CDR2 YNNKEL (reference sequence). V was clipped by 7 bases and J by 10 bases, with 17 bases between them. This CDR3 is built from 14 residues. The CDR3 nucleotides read TGTGCCAGCAACCCAAGTGCGTCGATGTCACCCCTCCACTTT. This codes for CASNPSASMSPLHF.

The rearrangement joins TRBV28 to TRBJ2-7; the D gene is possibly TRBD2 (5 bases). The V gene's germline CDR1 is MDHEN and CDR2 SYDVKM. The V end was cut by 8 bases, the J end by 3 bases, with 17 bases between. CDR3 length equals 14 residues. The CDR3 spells CASLRSGSLYEQYF. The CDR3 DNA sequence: TGTGCCAGCCTAAGGAGCGGTTCTCTCTACGAGCAGTACTTC.

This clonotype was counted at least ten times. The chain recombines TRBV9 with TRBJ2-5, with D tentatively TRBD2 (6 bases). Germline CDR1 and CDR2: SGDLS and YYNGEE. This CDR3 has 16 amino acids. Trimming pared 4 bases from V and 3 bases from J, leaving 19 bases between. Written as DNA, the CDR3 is TGTGCCAGCAGCCCCGGAGGCGGGGCAGGCAAAGAGACCCAGTACTTC. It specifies CASSPGGGAGKETQYF.

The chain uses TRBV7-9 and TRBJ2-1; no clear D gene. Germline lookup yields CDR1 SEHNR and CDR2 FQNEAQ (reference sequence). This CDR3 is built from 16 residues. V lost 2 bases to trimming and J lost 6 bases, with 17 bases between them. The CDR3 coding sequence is TGTGCCAGCAGCTTACTCCCTGGGGTGGCCGGCAATGAGCAGTTCTTC. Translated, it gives CASSLLPGVAGNEQFF.

The CDR3 sequence: CASSLESYEQYF. DNA for the CDR3: TGTGCCAGCAGCTTGGAGAGCTACGAGCAGTACTTC. This chain links TRBV7-2 with TRBJ2-7; D is unresolved. This CDR3 spans 12 amino acids. Germline V lookup: CDR1 SGHTA, CDR2 FQGNSA. With 3 bases removed from V and 3 bases from J, the gap between germline ends came to 6 bases.

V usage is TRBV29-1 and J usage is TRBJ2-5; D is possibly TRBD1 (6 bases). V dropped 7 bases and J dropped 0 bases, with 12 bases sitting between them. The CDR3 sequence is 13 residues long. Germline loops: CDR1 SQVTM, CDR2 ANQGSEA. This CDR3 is CSARDIDQETQYF. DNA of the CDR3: TGCAGCGCCCGGGACATTGACCAAGAGACCCAGTACTTC.

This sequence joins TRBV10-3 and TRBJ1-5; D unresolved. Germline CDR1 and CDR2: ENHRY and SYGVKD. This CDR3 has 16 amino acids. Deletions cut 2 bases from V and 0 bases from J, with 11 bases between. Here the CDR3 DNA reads TGTGCCATCAGTGAGGGGCCGGGGATTAGCAATCAGCCCCAGCATTTT. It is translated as CAISEGPGISNQPQHF.

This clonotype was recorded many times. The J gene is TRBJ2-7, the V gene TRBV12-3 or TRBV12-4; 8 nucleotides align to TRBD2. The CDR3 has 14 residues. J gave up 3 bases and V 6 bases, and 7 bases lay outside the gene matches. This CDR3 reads CASSGSSGRYEQYF. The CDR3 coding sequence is TGTGCCAGCAGCGGATCTAGCGGGCGCTACGAGCAGTACTTC.

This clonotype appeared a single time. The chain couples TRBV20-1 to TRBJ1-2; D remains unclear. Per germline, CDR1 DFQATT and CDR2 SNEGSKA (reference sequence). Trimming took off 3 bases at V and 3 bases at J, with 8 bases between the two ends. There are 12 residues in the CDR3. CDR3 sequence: CSARTADYGYTF. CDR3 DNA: TGCAGTGCTAGGACGGCCGACTATGGCTACACCTTC.

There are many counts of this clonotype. CDR3 nucleotide sequence: TGTGCCAGCAGCTCTTACAGGGAAATTAATTCACCCCTCCACTTT. Translating gives CASSSYREINSPLHF. The chain links TRBV12-3 or TRBV12-4 to TRBJ1-6; a possible D gene is TRBD1 (6 bases). This CDR3 spans 15 amino acids. V was trimmed by 6 bases and J by 6 bases, leaving 15 bases between them.

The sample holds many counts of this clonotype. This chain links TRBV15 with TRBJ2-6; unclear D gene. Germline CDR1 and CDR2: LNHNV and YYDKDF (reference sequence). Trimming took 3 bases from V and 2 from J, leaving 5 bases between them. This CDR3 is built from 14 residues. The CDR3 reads CATSRQTGANVLTF. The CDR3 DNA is TGTGCCACCAGCAGGCAAACTGGGGCCAACGTCCTGACTTTC.